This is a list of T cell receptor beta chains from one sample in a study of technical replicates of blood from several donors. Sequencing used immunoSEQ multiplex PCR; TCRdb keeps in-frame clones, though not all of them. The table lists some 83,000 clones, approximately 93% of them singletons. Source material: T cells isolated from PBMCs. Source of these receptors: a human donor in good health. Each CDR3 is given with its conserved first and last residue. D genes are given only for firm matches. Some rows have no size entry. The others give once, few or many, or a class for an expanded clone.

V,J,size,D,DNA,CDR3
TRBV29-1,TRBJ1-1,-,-,TGCAGCGTTGCGAGGCGGGACGCAAACACTGAAGCTTTCTTT,CSVARRDANTEAFF
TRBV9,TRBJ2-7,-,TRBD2,TGTGCCAGCAGCGTAGCCGTGGGTAGCGGGAGCTACGAGCAGTACTTC,CASSVAVGSGSYEQYF
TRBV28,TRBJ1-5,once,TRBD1,TGTGCCAGCAGTACTTGGGACAGCCTACGGCCCCAGCATTTT,CASSTWDSLRPQHF
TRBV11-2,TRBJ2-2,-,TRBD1,TGTGCCAGCAGCCCCGGGACAGGGAGGATCGGGGAGCTGTTTTTT,CASSPGTGRIGELFF
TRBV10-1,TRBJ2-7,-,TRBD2,TGCGCCAGCAGGGGTGGGACAGGGGGACTAGCGGGAGGGCCCGCCAGCTACGAGCAGTACTTC,CASRGGTGGLAGGPASYEQYF
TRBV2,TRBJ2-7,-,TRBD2,TGTGCCAGCAGGGTGACTAGCGGGCCCTCCTACGAGCAGTACTTC,CASRVTSGPSYEQYF
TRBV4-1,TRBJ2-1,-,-,TGCGCCAGCAGCCAAGTATCGAGGAATGAGCAGTTCTTC,CASSQVSRNEQFF
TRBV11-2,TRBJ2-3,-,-,TGTGCCAGCAGGCCGGGGTTTAGCACAGATACGCAGTATTTT,CASRPGFSTDTQYF
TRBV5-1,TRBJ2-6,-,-,TGCGCCAGCAGCTTGGCAGGGGCTGAGGGGGGGGCCAACGTCCTGACTTTC,CASSLAGAEGGANVLTF
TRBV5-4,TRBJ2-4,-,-,TGTGCCAGCAGCAGGGGGGGTGATCAGTACTTC,CASSRGGDQYF
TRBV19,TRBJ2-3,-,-,TGTGCCAGTAGTAGGCCCGGTACGGGTAAAGATACGCAGTATTTT,CASSRPGTGKDTQYF
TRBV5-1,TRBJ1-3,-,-,TGCGCCAGCAGCTTGGTCGGGGAAGGAAACACCATATATTTT,CASSLVGEGNTIYF
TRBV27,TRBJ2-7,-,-,TGTGCCAGCAGCCTCGAGTCCCTACACAGCTCCTACGAGCAGTACTTC,CASSLESLHSSYEQYF
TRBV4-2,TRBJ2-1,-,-,TGTGCCAGCAGCCGCACGACAGCGAGCTCCTACAATGAGCAGTTCTTC,CASSRTTASSYNEQFF
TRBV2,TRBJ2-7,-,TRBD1,TGTGCCAGCAGTGGTACAGGGGGCAAGTCCTACGAGCAGTACTTC,CASSGTGGKSYEQYF
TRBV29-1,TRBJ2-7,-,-,TGCAGCGTTGGACGGGGAGTAAAATCTAACTACGAGCAGTACTTC,CSVGRGVKSNYEQYF
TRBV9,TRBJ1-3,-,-,TGTGCCAGCAGCGTAGTCCCAGAGGGAGCTGGAAACACCATATATTTT,CASSVVPEGAGNTIYF
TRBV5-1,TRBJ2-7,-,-,TGCGCCAGCAGCTTGGTTTGGGGCCGGCGGACCTACGAGCAGTACTTC,CASSLVWGRRTYEQYF
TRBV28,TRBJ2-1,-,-,TGTGCCAGCAGTTTATCCGGTCTTCACAATGAGCAGTTCTTC,CASSLSGLHNEQFF
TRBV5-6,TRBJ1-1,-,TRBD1,TGTGCCAGCAGCCGGGAGGCTAACAGGGGGCGGGTGGACACTGAAGCTTTCTTT,CASSREANRGRVDTEAFF
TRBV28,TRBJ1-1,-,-,TGTGCCAGCAGTACTACTGAAGCTTTCTTT,CASSTTEAFF
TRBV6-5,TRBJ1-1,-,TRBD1,TGTGCCAGCAGTTACCGCCTCCAACAGGGGCGGACTGAAGCTTTCTTT,CASSYRLQQGRTEAFF
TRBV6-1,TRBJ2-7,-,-,TGTGCCAGCAGGCCCGGGGGATCGACCTACGAGCAGTACTTC,CASRPGGSTYEQYF
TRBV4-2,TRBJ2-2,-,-,TGTGCCACCCTATACAGGGCAGGGGAGCTGTTTTTT,CATLYRAGELFF
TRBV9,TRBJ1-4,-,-,TGTGCCAGTGGGGGGGGAGAAAAACTGTTTTTT,CASGGGEKLFF
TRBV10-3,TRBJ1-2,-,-,TGTGCCATGGGGGGGGGCTATGGCTACACCTTC,CAMGGGYGYTF
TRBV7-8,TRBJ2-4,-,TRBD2,TGTGCCAGCAGCTCGACTAGCGGGAGGCAAAACATTCAGTACTTC,CASSSTSGRQNIQYF
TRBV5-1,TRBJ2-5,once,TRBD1,TGCGCCAGCAGCGATATGACAGGGGGAGGGGAGACCCAGTACTTC,CASSDMTGGGETQYF
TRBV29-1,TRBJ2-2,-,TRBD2,TGCAGCGTGGTAGCGGGAGGGGGCACCGGGGAGCTGTTTTTT,CSVVAGGGTGELFF
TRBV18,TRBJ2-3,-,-,TGTGCCAGCTCACCAGCGCAACTTATCCGAGCAGATACGCAGTATTTT,CASSPAQLIRADTQYF
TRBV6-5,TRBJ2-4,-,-,TGTGCCAGCAGTTCCGAACTAGCTTTGGCCAAAAACATTCAGTACTTC,CASSSELALAKNIQYF
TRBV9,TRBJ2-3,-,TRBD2,TGTGCCAGCAGCGTAGGAGGCGGGGGAACAGATACGCAGTATTTT,CASSVGGGGTDTQYF
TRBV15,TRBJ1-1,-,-,TGTGCCACCAGCAGAGCACGACAGGATCCGGAAGCTTTCTTT,CATSRARQDPEAFF
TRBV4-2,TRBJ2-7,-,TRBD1,TGTGCCAGCAGCCAAGATGGTACAGGGGGCCTGTACGAGCAGTACTTC,CASSQDGTGGLYEQYF
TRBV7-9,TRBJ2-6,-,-,TGTGCCAGCAGCTCCTCCTCGGTCGGGGCCAACGTCCTGACTTTC,CASSSSSVGANVLTF
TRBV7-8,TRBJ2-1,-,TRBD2,TGTGCCAGCAGCTTGGGACTAGCGGGTTACAATGAGCAGTTCTTC,CASSLGLAGYNEQFF
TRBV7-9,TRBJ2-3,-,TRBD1,TGTGCCAGCAGCTTAGGGACAGGGGGCATCACAGATACGCAGTATTTT,CASSLGTGGITDTQYF
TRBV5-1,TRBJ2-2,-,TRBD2,TGCGCCAGCAGCTTGGACCTACGACTAGCGGAGAACACCGGGGAGCTGTTTTTT,CASSLDLRLAENTGELFF
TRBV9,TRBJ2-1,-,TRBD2,TGTGCCAGCGAGGGAAAGACTAGCGGGATCCACTACAATGAGCAGTTCTTC,CASEGKTSGIHYNEQFF
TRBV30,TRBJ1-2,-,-,TGTGCCTGGAGTGAAGTCCCCTTTTGGGGGGTTGATGGCTACACCTTC,CAWSEVPFWGVDGYTF
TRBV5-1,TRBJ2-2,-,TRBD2,TGCGCCAGCAGCTTGATCGGGAGGGCCGACACCGGGGAGCTGTTTTTT,CASSLIGRADTGELFF
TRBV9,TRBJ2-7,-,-,TGTGCCAGCAGCGTAGGAGGTAGCTACGAGCAGTACTTC,CASSVGGSYEQYF
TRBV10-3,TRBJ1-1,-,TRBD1,TGTGCCATCAGTGTAGGGACAGAGAACACTGAAGCTTTCTTT,CAISVGTENTEAFF
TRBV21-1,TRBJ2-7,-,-,TGTGCCAGCAGCAACCAGGGGGACAGGGTGAATGAGCAGTACTTC,CASSNQGDRVNEQYF
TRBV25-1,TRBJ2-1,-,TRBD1,TGTGCCAGCAGTAAAGGACAGGGAGGTATCCACAATGAGCAGTTCTTC,CASSKGQGGIHNEQFF
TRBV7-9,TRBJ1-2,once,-,TGTGCCAGCATGGAGAGCTATGGCTACACCTTC,CASMESYGYTF
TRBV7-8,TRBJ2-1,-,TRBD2,TGTGCCAGCAGTAATACGGGACTAGCGATCCACAATGAGCAGTTCTTC,CASSNTGLAIHNEQFF
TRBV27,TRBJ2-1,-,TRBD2,TGTGCCAGCAGTTTTGGAGCGGGAGTTCCCTACAATGAGCAGTTCTTC,CASSFGAGVPYNEQFF
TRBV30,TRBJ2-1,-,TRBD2,TGTGCCTGGAATAAAGGGACTAGCGGTTACAATGAGCAGTTCTTC,CAWNKGTSGYNEQFF
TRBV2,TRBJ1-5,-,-,TGTGCCAGCGGTTTCCTCAGGGGTAGCGATCAGCCCCAGCATTTT,CASGFLRGSDQPQHF
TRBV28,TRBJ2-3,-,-,TGTGCCAGCACCCTCTCATGGGGGGGGCCCACAGATACGCAGTATTTT,CASTLSWGGPTDTQYF
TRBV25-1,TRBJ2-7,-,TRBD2,TGTGCCAGCAGTCCCGTTATAGCGGGAGGGCCGACGGCTTACGAGCAGTACTTC,CASSPVIAGGPTAYEQYF
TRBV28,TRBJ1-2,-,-,TGTGCCAGCAGCGGCGGGGACGGGCCTTATAGTGGCTACACCTTC,CASSGGDGPYSGYTF